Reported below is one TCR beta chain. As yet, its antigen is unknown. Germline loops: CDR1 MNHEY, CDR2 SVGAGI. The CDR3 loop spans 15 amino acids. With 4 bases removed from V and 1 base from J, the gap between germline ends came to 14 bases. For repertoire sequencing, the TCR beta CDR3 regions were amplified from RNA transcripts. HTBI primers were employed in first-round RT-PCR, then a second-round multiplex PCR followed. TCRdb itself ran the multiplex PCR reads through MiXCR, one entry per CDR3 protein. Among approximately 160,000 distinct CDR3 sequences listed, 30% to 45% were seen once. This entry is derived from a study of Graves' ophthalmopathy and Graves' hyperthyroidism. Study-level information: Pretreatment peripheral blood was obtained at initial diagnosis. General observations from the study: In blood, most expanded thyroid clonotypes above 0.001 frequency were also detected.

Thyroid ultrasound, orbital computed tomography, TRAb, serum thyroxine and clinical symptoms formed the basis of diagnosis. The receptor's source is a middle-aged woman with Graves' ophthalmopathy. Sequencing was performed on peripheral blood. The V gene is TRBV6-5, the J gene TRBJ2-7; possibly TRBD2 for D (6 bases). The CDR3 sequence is CASSSNRDLSYEQYF. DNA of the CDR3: TGTGCCAGCAGTTCAAACCGGGACTTATCCTACGAGCAGTACTTC.